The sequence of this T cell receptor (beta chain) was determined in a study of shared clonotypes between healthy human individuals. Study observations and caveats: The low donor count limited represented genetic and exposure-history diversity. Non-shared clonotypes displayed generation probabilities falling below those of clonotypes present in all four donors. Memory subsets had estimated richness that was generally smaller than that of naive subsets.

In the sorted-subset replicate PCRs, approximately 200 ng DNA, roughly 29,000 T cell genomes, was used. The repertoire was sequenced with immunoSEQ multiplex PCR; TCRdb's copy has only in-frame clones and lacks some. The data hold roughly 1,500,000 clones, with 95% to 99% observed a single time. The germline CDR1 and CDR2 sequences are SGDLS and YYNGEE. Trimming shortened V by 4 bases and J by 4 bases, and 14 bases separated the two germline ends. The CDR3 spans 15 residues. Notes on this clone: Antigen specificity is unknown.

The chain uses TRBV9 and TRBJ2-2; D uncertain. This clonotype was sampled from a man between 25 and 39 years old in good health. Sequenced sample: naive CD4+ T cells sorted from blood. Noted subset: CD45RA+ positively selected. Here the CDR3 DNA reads TGTGCCAGCAGCCCTAATACTGAACTCACCGGGGAGCTGTTTTTT. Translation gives CASSPNTELTGELFF. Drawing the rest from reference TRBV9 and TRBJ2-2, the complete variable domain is DSGVTQTPKHLITATGQRVTLRCSPRSGDLSVYWYQQSLDQGLQFLIQYYNGEERAKGNILERFSAQQFPDLHSELNLSSLELGDSALYFCASSPNTELTGELFFGEGSRLTVL.